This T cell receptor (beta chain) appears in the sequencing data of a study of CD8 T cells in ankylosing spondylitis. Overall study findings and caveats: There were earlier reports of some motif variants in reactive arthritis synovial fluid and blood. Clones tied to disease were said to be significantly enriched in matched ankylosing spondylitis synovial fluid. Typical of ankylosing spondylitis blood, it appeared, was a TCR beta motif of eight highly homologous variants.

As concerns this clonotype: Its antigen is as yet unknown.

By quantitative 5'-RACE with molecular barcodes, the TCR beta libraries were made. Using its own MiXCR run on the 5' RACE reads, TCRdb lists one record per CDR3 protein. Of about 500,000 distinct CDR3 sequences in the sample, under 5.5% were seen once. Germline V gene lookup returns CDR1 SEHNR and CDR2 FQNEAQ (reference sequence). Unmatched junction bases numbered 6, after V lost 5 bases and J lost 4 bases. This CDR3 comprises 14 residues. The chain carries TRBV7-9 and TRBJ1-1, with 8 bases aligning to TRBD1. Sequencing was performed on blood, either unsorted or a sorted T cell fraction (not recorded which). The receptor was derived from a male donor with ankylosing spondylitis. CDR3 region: CASSLTGVGTEAFF. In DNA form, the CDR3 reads TGTGCCAGCAGCCTGACAGGGGTGGGCACTGAAGCTTTCTTT.